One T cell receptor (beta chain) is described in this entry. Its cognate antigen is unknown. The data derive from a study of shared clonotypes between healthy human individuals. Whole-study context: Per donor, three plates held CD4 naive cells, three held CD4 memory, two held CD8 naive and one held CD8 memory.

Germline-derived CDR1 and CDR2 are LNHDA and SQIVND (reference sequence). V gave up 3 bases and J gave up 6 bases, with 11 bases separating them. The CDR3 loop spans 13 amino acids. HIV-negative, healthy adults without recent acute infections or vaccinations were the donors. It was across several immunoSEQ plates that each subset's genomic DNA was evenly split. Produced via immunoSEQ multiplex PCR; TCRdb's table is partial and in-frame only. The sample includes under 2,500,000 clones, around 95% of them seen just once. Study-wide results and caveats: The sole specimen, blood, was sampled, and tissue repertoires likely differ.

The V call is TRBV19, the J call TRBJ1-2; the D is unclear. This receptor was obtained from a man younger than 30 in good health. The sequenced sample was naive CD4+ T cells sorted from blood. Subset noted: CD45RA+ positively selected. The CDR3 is CASSIGGFDGYTF. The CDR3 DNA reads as TGTGCCAGTAGTATTGGAGGTTTCGATGGCTACACCTTC.